One and the same sample provided the 8 T cell receptor beta chains below, sequenced in a study of a mutant IDH1 vaccine in newly diagnosed glioma. Here immunoSEQ multiplex PCR was the method, and the copy in TCRdb shows in-frame clones only, minus some. The sample shows 20,000 to 25,000 clones, approximately 89% of them seen only once. No antigen has been assigned to these receptors. The time point denotes: week 11, during vaccination. In every dose of vaccine, 300 ug of mutant IDH1 20-mer peptide was given alongside topical imiquimod. Sequencing was performed on PBMCs, taken from a glioma patient whose treatment included an IDH1 peptide vaccine. These receptors originate from a woman between 40 and 50 years old with glioma.

The V call is TRBV11-2, the J call TRBJ1-5; D perhaps matches TRBD1 (5 bases). This CDR3 has 15 amino acids. The germline V gene has CDR1 SGHAT and CDR2 FQNNGV. Trimming took 3 bases from V and 2 from J, leaving 11 bases between them. This CDR3 reads CASSFSLGGNQPQHF. The CDR3 bases are TGTGCCAGCAGCTTTTCCCTAGGGGGCAATCAGCCCCAGCATTTT.

J is TRBJ2-7 and V is TRBV15; D gene unclear. V was pared by 0 bases and J by 5 bases, with 5 bases between. CDR1 and CDR2 (germline): LNHNV, YYDKDF (reference sequence). There are 12 residues in the CDR3. CDR3 loop: CATSRDSHEQYF. CDR3 nucleotides: TGTGCCACCAGCAGAGATTCCCACGAGCAGTACTTC.

A note on this clone: At the DNA level, this CDR3 is encoded by other sequences in the same sample as well. This chain connects TRBV5-6 to TRBJ2-7; no reliable D call. Trimming shortened V by 0 bases and J by 3 bases, and 4 bases separated the two germline ends. The CDR3 covers 12 residues. The germline CDR1 and CDR2 sequences are SGHDT and YYEEEE. This CDR3 is CASSLGGYEQYF. The DNA for the CDR3 is TGTGCCAGCAGCTTGGGTGGCTACGAGCAGTACTTC. The full variable domain, with the rest looked up from reference TRBV5-6 and TRBJ2-7, is DAGVTQSPTHLIKTRGQQVTLRCSPKSGHDTVSWYQQALGQGPQFIFQYYEEEERQRGNFPDRFSGHQFPNYSSELNVNALLLGDSALYLCASSLGGYEQYFGPGTRLTVT.

The J gene is TRBJ2-2, the V gene TRBV9; D remains ambiguous. The V end lost 6 bases, the J end lost 7 bases, and 10 bases lay between the germline ends. Germline CDR1 is SGDLS and CDR2 is YYNGEE. The CDR3 is 12 amino acids. As DNA, the CDR3 is TGTGCCAGCAATCGGTACGTCGGGGAGCTGTTTTTT. Translating it yields CASNRYVGELFF.

The rearrangement links TRBV6-6 to TRBJ2-5; D is perhaps TRBD2 (6 bases). Germline lookup yields CDR1 MNHNY and CDR2 SVGAGI (reference sequence). V was trimmed by 6 bases and J by 3 bases, leaving 11 bases between them. This CDR3 has 13 amino acids. The chain's CDR3 is CASRQGGEETQYF. The CDR3 DNA is TGTGCCAGCAGGCAGGGCGGGGAAGAGACCCAGTACTTC.

The gene calls are TRBV2 and TRBJ1-4; 8 bases line up with TRBD1. The CDR3 runs to 16 residues. The germline V gene encodes CDR1 SNHLY and CDR2 FYNNEI. V lost 7 bases and J lost 3; bases outside the gene matches: 10. This chain's CDR3 is CASTRPQTGANEKLFF. The CDR3 DNA follows: TGTGCCAGCACCCGACCCCAGACAGGGGCTAATGAAAAACTGTTTTTT.

V gene TRBV6-1 combines with J gene TRBJ2-7; TRBD1 agrees at 8 bases. V lost 4 bases to trimming and J lost 3 bases; unmatched junction nucleotides: 8. The CDR3 is made up of 15 amino acids. Germline values: CDR1 MNHNS, CDR2 SASEGT. This CDR3 reads CASSGAGTGRYEQYF. CDR3 nucleotide sequence: TGTGCCAGCAGTGGAGCCGGGACAGGTCGCTACGAGCAGTACTTC.

This chain uses TRBV6-5 with TRBJ2-7, with TRBD1 matching 8 bases. Germline V lookup: CDR1 MNHEY, CDR2 SVGAGI. Unmatched junction bases numbered 11, after V lost 0 bases and J lost 7 bases. The CDR3 runs 16 residues. The CDR3 DNA reads TGTGCCAGCAGTTACTCACAAAGGACAGGGAGAGAAGAGCAGTACTTC. Translation: CASSYSQRTGREEQYF.